This TCR beta chain is from a study of CD8+ T cells in alopecia areata. The study's findings and limits: Lesional scalp, notably in alopecia totalis/universalis, had clonality above that of normal scalp.

Between the trimmed V and J ends, which lost 0 bases and 4 bases, there was a span of 10 bases. This CDR3 is built from 14 residues. Germline lookup yields CDR1 MGHRA and CDR2 YSYEKL. This clone was recorded only once. What it recognizes is unknown. Extracted RNA was reverse transcribed into cDNA, the sequencing template. The protocol was immunoSEQ multiplex PCR, while the TCRdb copy is restricted to in-frame clones and leaves out a portion. The sample has about 120,000 clones, around 45% seen once; the top ten hold more than 9%. The sequence was collected from a human donor with alopecia areata. The chain has TRBV4-1 and TRBJ2-7; D is perhaps TRBD1 (5 bases). What was sequenced was NKG2D-low CD8+ T cells sorted from blood. The CDR3 nucleotides read TGCGCCAGCAGCCAAGAGGCAGGGTCTTACGAGCAGTACTTC. Its translation is CASSQEAGSYEQYF.